Below are 18 T cell receptor beta chains sequenced from a single sample in a study of molecular identifiers for immune sequencing clone quantification. TCRdb used MiXCR to reprocess the PCR reads, holding one entry per CDR3 protein. The table has under 100,000 distinct CDR3 sequences, about 23% seen once. The sequencing sample was made of naive CD8+ T cells from blood, with Jurkat cell RNA spiked in. Subset indicated: FACS-sorted CD8+CD4-CCR7+CD45RA+ naive T cells. Source of these receptors: a human donor in good health. Some libraries in this study had Jurkat cell RNA spiked in.

This clonotype was seen ten or more times. The chain recombines TRBV9 with TRBJ2-3, with TRBD1 as a possible D gene (5 bases). Germline CDR1 and CDR2: SGDLS and YYNGEE. The CDR3 runs to 12 residues. V shed 6 bases and J shed 4 bases, with 9 bases lying between them. Here the CDR3 reads CASTRDSDTQYF. CDR3 nucleotide sequence: TGTGCCAGCACCAGGGATTCAGATACGCAGTATTTT.

This clonotype was observed a handful of times. The V gene is TRBV7-9, the J gene TRBJ2-7, with 8 bases lining up with TRBD1. Germline V lookup: CDR1 SEHNR, CDR2 FQNEAQ (reference sequence). J gave up 4 bases and V 5 bases, and 10 bases lay outside the gene matches. This CDR3 spans 15 amino acids. The CDR3 nucleotides are TGTGCCAGCAGCCAAGGACAGGGAGTTGTATACGAGCAGTACTTC. It is translated as CASSQGQGVVYEQYF.

This sequence joins TRBV7-9 and TRBJ2-3; the D gene is possibly TRBD2 (6 bases). Germline V gene sequence: CDR1 SEHNR, CDR2 FQNEAQ (reference sequence). V shed 5 bases and J shed 11 bases, with 20 bases lying between them. The CDR3 loop spans 14 amino acids. This CDR3 is CASSPPVGLGGQYF. The CDR3 coding sequence is TGTGCCAGCAGCCCCCCCGTTGGGTTGGGGGGGCAGTATTTT.

This clonotype was seen only a few times. The chain has TRBV2 and TRBJ2-1; TRBD2 might be the D (6 bases). The CDR3 is made up of 14 amino acids. V lost 7 bases and J 6 bases, leaving 16 bases between the germline ends. Germline V gene sequence: CDR1 SNHLY, CDR2 FYNNEI. DNA of the CDR3: TGTGCCAGCATCTGGGACTCCGCCCTCAATGAGCAGTTCTTC. Translation gives CASIWDSALNEQFF.

This clonotype was seen a few times. The chain uses TRBV18 and TRBJ2-3; D gene unclear. The CDR3 has 14 residues. The V and J ends lost 3 bases and 2 bases respectively, with 9 bases between them. Germline V gene sequence: CDR1 KGHSH, CDR2 LQKENI. This CDR3 is CASSPEDFTDTQYF. The CDR3, as DNA: TGTGCCAGCTCACCGGAAGATTTCACAGATACGCAGTATTTT.

This clonotype has just a few counts. The chain is built from TRBV28 and TRBJ1-6; 8 bases align to TRBD1. This CDR3 comprises 16 residues. Germline V lookup: CDR1 MDHEN, CDR2 SYDVKM. V shed 7 bases, J shed 6 bases, and the junction held 11 bases outside the gene matches. Here the CDR3 reads CASNNDRGTVNSPLHF. CDR3 in DNA: TGTGCCAGCAACAATGACAGGGGTACGGTTAATTCACCCCTCCACTTT.

This clonotype was counted ten times or more. The chain employs TRBV12-3 or TRBV12-4 and TRBJ1-5; 7 bases fit TRBD1. The CDR3 contains 14 residues. Losses at the gene ends were 2 bases for V and 5 bases for J; bases not matched to a gene: 3. CDR3 in amino acids: CASSLQGGHQPQHF. CDR3 bases: TGTGCCAGCAGTTTACAGGGGGGTCATCAGCCCCAGCATTTT.

In its sample, this clonotype was seen many times. The chain employs TRBV20-1 and TRBJ2-1; 14 bases match TRBD2. The germline V gene encodes CDR1 DFQATT and CDR2 SNEGSKA (reference sequence). This CDR3 comprises 15 residues. Losses at the gene ends were 5 bases for V and 6 bases for J; bases not matched to a gene: 6. CDR3 in amino acids: CSAHGTSGSLNEQFF. DNA for the CDR3: TGCAGTGCTCACGGGACTAGCGGGAGTCTCAATGAGCAGTTCTTC.

Many counts were recorded for this clonotype. CDR3 sequence (DNA): TGTGCCAGCAGTTACTCGAAAAGGGGCTACACTGAAGCTTTCTTT. It codes for CASSYSKRGYTEAFF. The rearrangement uses TRBV6-5 and TRBJ1-1; D possibly corresponds to TRBD1 (5 bases). Germline assignment: CDR1 MNHEY and CDR2 SVGAGI. V lost 0 bases and J lost 3, with 11 bases in between. This CDR3 contains 15 residues.

In this sample, this clonotype turned up many times. This chain links TRBV7-9 with TRBJ2-3, with 10 bases matching TRBD1. Germline assignment: CDR1 SEHNR and CDR2 FQNEAQ (reference sequence). There are 16 residues in the CDR3. V shed 5 bases and J 0 bases; nucleotides not matched to a gene: 5. The chain's CDR3 is CASSPRTGGSTDTQYF. CDR3 bases: TGTGCCAGCAGCCCCCGGACAGGGGGGAGCACAGATACGCAGTATTTT.

The rearrangement links TRBV13 to TRBJ2-3, with 9 bases that match TRBD2. V was clipped by 1 base and J by 4 bases; unmatched bases: 3. This CDR3 spans 15 amino acids. In germline, CDR1 is PRHDT, CDR2 FYEKMQ (reference sequence). The chain's CDR3 is CASSLARGGADTQYF. The CDR3 coding sequence is TGTGCCAGCAGCTTAGCGCGGGGGGGGGCAGATACGCAGTATTTT.

In regard to this clonotype: A much bigger clone sits one base away, suggesting this may be a read error. The chain recombines TRBV29-1 with TRBJ1-1, with a possible D match to TRBD1 (6 bases). This CDR3 is built from 12 residues. Germline V gene lookup returns CDR1 SQVTM and CDR2 ANQGSEA. Trimming pared 7 bases from V and 6 bases from J, leaving 15 bases between. This CDR3 is CSAVGRGAEAFF. DNA of the CDR3: TGCAGCGCTGTTGGCAGGGGTGCTGAAGCTTTCTTT.

Concerning this clonotype: A much larger clone sits a single nucleotide away, making a read error possible. The gene calls are TRBV11-2 and TRBJ2-3; a weak D match, TRBD2 (5 bases). CDR1 and CDR2 (germline): SGHAT, FQNNGV. The CDR3 runs to 15 residues. DNA for the CDR3: TGTGCCAGCAGCCCGGTGGCTAGCCGGGATGGTACGCGGTATTTT. Its protein product is CASSPVASRDGTRYF.

This chain connects TRBV20-1 to TRBJ2-2; 14 nucleotides agree with TRBD2. Per the germline V gene, CDR1 is DFQATT and CDR2 is SNEGSKA (reference sequence). J gave up 9 bases and V 4 bases, and 10 bases lay outside the gene matches. There are 16 residues in the CDR3. This CDR3 reads CSAMHGLAGGGRELFF. The CDR3 DNA follows: TGCAGTGCTATGCATGGACTAGCGGGAGGAGGCAGGGAGCTGTTTTTT.

V gene TRBV9 combines with J gene TRBJ2-7; 8 nucleotides agree with TRBD2. Per germline, CDR1 SGDLS and CDR2 YYNGEE. CDR3 length: 14 residues. J gave up 0 bases and V 3 bases, and 2 bases lay outside the gene matches. The CDR3 spells CASSGGGSSYEQYF. In DNA form, the CDR3 reads TGTGCCAGCAGCGGCGGGGGGAGCTCCTACGAGCAGTACTTC.

This clonotype was recorded at least ten times. The chain employs TRBV20-1 and TRBJ2-3; no clear D. Germline CDR1 and CDR2: DFQATT and SNEGSKA (reference sequence). V lost 2 bases and J 14 bases, leaving 14 bases between the germline ends. This CDR3 is 11 amino acids long. The DNA of the CDR3 is TGCAGTGCTAGACGACACACGCTGGGGTATTTT. It codes for CSARRHTLGYF.

This clonotype was counted a few times. Its ends do not fully match the called genes, so a read error is possible. The rearrangement joins TRBV14 to TRBJ2-7; possibly TRBD1 for D (5 bases). The germline CDR1 and CDR2 sequences are SGHDN and FVKESK. The CDR3 totals 13 residues. DNA for the CDR3: TGTGCCAGCAGCCTAGTGTCTTCACAGGCAAGTACGTTC. Amino acid sequence: CASSLVSSQASTF.

This clonotype was detected a few times. In DNA, the CDR3 is TGTGCCAGCAGCCGACTTACCGCACAGGGGTACACCGGGGAGCTGTTTTTT. This codes for CASSRLTAQGYTGELFF. The chain carries TRBV14 and TRBJ2-2; 7 nucleotides line up with TRBD1. This CDR3 has 17 amino acids. V was pared by 4 bases and J by 3 bases, with 11 bases of the junction left unmatched. CDR1 SGHDN and CDR2 FVKESK come from the germline V gene.